A selection of T cell receptor beta chains follows, all from one sample in a study of post-analysis software for immune sequencing data. TCRdb reanalysed the PCR reads using MiXCR and keeps one entry per CDR3 protein. The data hold approximately 660,000 distinct CDR3 sequences, with 55% to 60% observed a single time. The sample consisted of blood. Receptor source: a girl aged 2-10 years with multiple sclerosis. Each CDR3 is given with its conserved first and last residue. A D gene is named only where the DNA matches it firmly. Clone size is stated in some rows and not others, as once, few, many or a class when expanded.

>TRBJ2-1|.|TRBD2|TRBV19
CASISGTGGRSFF
TGTGCCAGTATCTCAGGAACGGGGGGGCGTTCGTTCTTC
>TRBJ2-3|few|TRBD2|TRBV20-1
CSAEGLAGGSTDTQYF
TGCAGTGCCGAGGGACTAGCGGGGGGGAGCACAGATACGCAGTATTTT
>TRBJ2-7|.|TRBD2|TRBV20-1
CSARADLAGAEQYF
TGCAGTGCTAGAGCCGACCTAGCGGGAGCCGAGCAGTACTTC
>TRBJ2-3|.|.|TRBV5-1
CASSLGQRENTDTQYF
TGCGCCAGCAGCTTGGGACAGCGAGAGAACACAGATACGCAGTATTTT
>TRBJ2-1|.|TRBD2|TRBV20-1
CSASPAGERDNEQFF
TGCAGTGCTAGTCCTGCGGGGGAGAGGGACAATGAGCAGTTCTTC
>TRBJ2-1|.|.|TRBV7-9
CASRRSRSSYNEQFF
TGTGCCAGCAGACGTAGCAGGAGTAGCTACAATGAGCAGTTCTTC
>TRBJ2-7|.|.|TRBV9
CASSVASGRAYEQYF
TGTGCCAGCAGCGTAGCTTCTGGGCGCGCCTACGAGCAGTACTTC
>TRBJ2-1|.|TRBD1|TRBV7-2
CASSLEGQGRHEQFF
TGTGCCAGCAGCTTAGAGGGACAGGGGCGACATGAGCAGTTCTTC
>TRBJ1-2|few|.|TRBV12-3/TRBV12-4
CASSRTSGNYGYTF
TGTGCCAGCAGCAGGACATCAGGGAACTATGGCTACACCTTC
>TRBJ2-7|.|.|TRBV4-1
CASSQDPDVYEQYF
TGCGCCAGCAGCCAAGATCCCGACGTTTACGAGCAGTACTTC
>TRBJ2-6|few|.|TRBV10-3
CAISASGSGANVLTF
TGTGCCATCAGTGCTAGTGGTTCTGGGGCCAACGTCCTGACTTTC
>TRBJ1-5|.|.|TRBV20-1
CSAYRDGSNQPQHF
TGCAGTGCTTACCGGGACGGGAGCAATCAGCCCCAGCATTTT
>TRBJ2-3|.|TRBD1|TRBV12-3/TRBV12-4
CASRRRDRVTITDTQYF
TGTGCCAGCCGACGACGGGACAGGGTTACGATCACAGATACGCAGTATTTT
>TRBJ2-7|.|TRBD2|TRBV4-1
CASRRLAGAHEQYF
TGCGCCAGCAGACGACTAGCGGGAGCCCACGAGCAGTACTTC
>TRBJ1-2|once|.|TRBV20-1
CSARDGSYGYTF
TGCAGTGCTAGAGATGGGAGCTATGGCTACACCTTC
>TRBJ2-3|.|.|TRBV4-2
CASSQAGGAGTQYF
TGTGCCAGCAGCCAAGCGGGGGGCGCAGGTACGCAGTATTTT
>TRBJ2-7|few|.|TRBV6-4
CARENRAYEQYF
TGTGCCAGGGAGAATAGGGCCTACGAGCAGTACTTC
>TRBJ2-1|few|.|TRBV7-9
CASSLPNSQGNEQFF
TGTGCCAGCAGCTTACCCAACAGTCAGGGAAATGAGCAGTTCTTC
>TRBJ2-3|few|TRBD1|TRBV6-5
CASSYSGQASTDTQYF
TGTGCCAGCAGTTACTCCGGACAGGCTAGCACAGATACGCAGTATTTT
>TRBJ1-5|.|TRBD1|TRBV20-1
CSARPTGASAPQHF
TGCAGTGCTAGACCAACAGGGGCGAGCGCGCCCCAGCATTTT
>TRBJ2-3|.|TRBD2|TRBV6-2/TRBV6-3
CASRPGLGDTQYF
TGTGCCAGCAGACCGGGACTAGGTGATACGCAGTATTTT
>TRBJ2-3|few|.|TRBV29-1
CSVGDTQYF
TGCAGCGTTGGAGATACGCAGTATTTT
>TRBJ2-1|.|.|TRBV12-3/TRBV12-4
CASSPSRGGAYNEQFF
TGTGCCAGCAGTCCCTCGAGGGGAGGTGCCTACAATGAGCAGTTCTTC
>TRBJ2-3|.|.|TRBV7-2
CAIRPSQNTDTQYF
TGTGCGATCAGGCCAAGCCAGAACACAGATACGCAGTATTTT
>TRBJ2-7|few|.|TRBV7-9
CASSLATDPYEQYF
TGTGCCAGCAGCTTAGCGACAGACCCCTACGAGCAGTACTTC
>TRBJ2-2|.|.|TRBV12-3/TRBV12-4
CASSPSTGGITGELFF
TGTGCCAGCAGTCCTTCGACAGGTGGAATCACCGGGGAGCTGTTTTTT
>TRBJ1-5|.|TRBD1|TRBV5-6
CASSLAASRGLGNQPQHF
TGTGCCAGCAGCTTGGCTGCTTCTAGGGGGCTAGGCAATCAGCCCCAGCATTTT
>TRBJ2-7|.|TRBD2|TRBV13
CASSLTASGSYEQYF
TGTGCCAGCAGCTTAACGGCTAGCGGCTCCTACGAGCAGTACTTC
>TRBJ1-1|few|.|TRBV12-3/TRBV12-4
CASSFQGVDTEAFF
TGTGCCAGCAGTTTTCAGGGTGTGGACACTGAAGCTTTCTTT
>TRBJ2-7|.|.|TRBV4-1
CASSQEDRSSYEQYF
TGCGCCAGCAGCCAAGAGGACAGAAGCTCCTACGAGCAGTACTTC
>TRBJ1-1|.|.|TRBV15
CATSARQDEAFF
TGTGCCACCAGCGCCCGACAGGATGAAGCTTTCTTT
>TRBJ2-7|once|TRBD1|TRBV4-1
CASSLLGQVSSYEQYF
TGCGCCAGCAGCCTATTGGGACAGGTTAGCTCCTACGAGCAGTACTTC
>TRBJ2-1|.|.|TRBV12-3/TRBV12-4
CASSVGTPYNEQFF
TGTGCCAGCAGTGTCGGGACACCATACAATGAGCAGTTCTTC
>TRBJ2-1|once|.|TRBV5-1
CASSLAGGNHEQFF
TGCGCCAGCAGCTTGGCCGGAGGGAATCATGAGCAGTTCTTC
>TRBJ2-5|.|.|TRBV6-5
CASSYGTKRAQETQYF
TGTGCCAGCAGTTACGGAACCAAGAGGGCTCAAGAGACCCAGTACTTC
>TRBJ2-7|few|.|TRBV3-1
CASSSRYEQYF
TGTGCCAGCAGTAGTCGCTACGAGCAGTACTTC
>TRBJ2-1|few|.|TRBV9
CASSVAGYSYNEQFF
TGTGCCAGCAGCGTAGCGGGGTATTCCTACAATGAGCAGTTCTTC
>TRBJ2-5|few|.|TRBV2
CASSEDQETQYF
TGTGCCAGCAGTGAGGACCAAGAGACCCAGTACTTC
>TRBJ2-7|few|.|TRBV2
CASSRGTVPYEQYF
TGTGCCAGCAGCCGGGGCACCGTTCCCTACGAGCAGTACTTC
>TRBJ2-1|.|.|TRBV20-1
CSAREGGRRAFGEQFF
TGCAGTGCTAGAGAGGGGGGCAGGAGGGCCTTCGGTGAGCAGTTCTTC
>TRBJ1-5|.|.|TRBV12-3/TRBV12-4
CASSFGADSNQPQHF
TGTGCCAGCAGTTTCGGGGCTGATAGCAATCAGCCCCAGCATTTT
>TRBJ2-3|few|.|TRBV29-1
CSVIADTQYF
TGCAGCGTCATTGCAGATACGCAGTATTTT
>TRBJ2-6|few|TRBD1|TRBV29-1
CSVEDPLWNRGPGANVLTF
TGCAGCGTTGAAGATCCTCTATGGAACAGGGGGCCTGGGGCCAACGTCCTGACTTTC
>TRBJ2-3|.|TRBD1|TRBV12-3/TRBV12-4
CAISFLQGAKDTQYF
TGTGCCATCAGTTTTCTTCAGGGGGCGAAAGATACGCAGTATTTT
>TRBJ2-5|few|TRBD2|TRBV5-1
CVSTLGGVQETQYF
TGCGTCAGCACCCTGGGAGGGGTGCAGGAGACCCAGTACTTC
>TRBJ2-5|.|.|TRBV12-3/TRBV12-4
CASSPDGIQQETQYF
TGTGCCAGCAGTCCGGACGGAATCCAACAAGAGACCCAGTACTTC
>TRBJ2-5|.|TRBD1|TRBV29-1
CSEQGSLGETQYF
TGCAGTGAACAGGGGAGTTTGGGAGAGACCCAGTACTTC
>TRBJ1-2|.|.|TRBV28
CASRLDSTSYGYTF
TGTGCCAGCAGACTAGATAGTACTAGCTATGGCTACACCTTC
>TRBJ2-5|.|.|TRBV5-1
CASSLSEQQETQYF
TGCGCCAGCAGCTTGTCGGAACAACAAGAGACCCAGTACTTC
>TRBJ2-3|.|.|TRBV20-1
CSARLVIGTDTQYF
TGCAGTGCTAGACTAGTCATAGGCACAGATACGCAGTATTTT
>TRBJ2-3|.|TRBD1|TRBV20-1
CSAPPGTGADTQYF
TGCAGTGCTCCTCCCGGGACAGGAGCCGATACGCAGTATTTT
>TRBJ1-2|few|.|TRBV4-1
CASSQGEDYGYTF
TGCGCCAGCAGCCAGGGCGAAGACTATGGCTACACCTTC
>TRBJ1-1|.|.|TRBV2
CASTSWGNTEAFF
TGTGCCAGCACCTCCTGGGGCAACACTGAAGCTTTCTTT
>TRBJ2-4|.|.|TRBV4-2
CASSQDRDIQYF
TGTGCCAGCAGCCAAGATCGGGACATTCAGTACTTC
>TRBJ2-7|few|TRBD1|TRBV4-1
CASSPLGTGVRAFHEQYF
TGCGCCAGCAGCCCCCTAGGGACAGGGGTTCGTGCTTTCCACGAGCAGTACTTC
>TRBJ2-7|.|TRBD2|TRBV20-1
CSAGTGTSGSAYEQYF
TGCAGTGCTGGGACCGGGACTAGCGGGTCTGCCTACGAGCAGTACTTC
>TRBJ1-5|.|.|TRBV20-1
CSASGSQRGYSNQPQHF
TGCAGTGCTAGCGGATCTCAGAGAGGGTATAGCAATCAGCCCCAGCATTTT
>TRBJ1-2|few|TRBD1|TRBV6-6
CASRTSGQGLSGYTF
TGTGCCAGCAGAACTTCGGGACAGGGGTTGTCTGGCTACACCTTC